These 32 T cell receptor beta chains share one sample of origin, sequenced in a study of blood T cell repertoires in COVID-19. TCRdb keeps only in-frame clones here, not all; method: immunoSEQ multiplex PCR. The profile shows about 190,000 clones, approximately 87% of them singletons. The sequenced sample was peripheral blood. The source of these receptors is an older woman with COVID-19, enrolled during active disease.

This chain uses TRBV15 with TRBJ1-2; TRBD1 agrees at 9 bases. With 1 base clipped from V and 8 bases from J, the junction kept 11 bases outside the gene matches. Per germline, CDR1 LNHNV and CDR2 YYDKDF (reference sequence). The CDR3 is 16 residues long. The CDR3 reads CATSRALSGTGSGYTF. CDR3 DNA: TGTGCCACCAGCAGAGCTTTGAGCGGGACAGGGAGCGGCTACACCTTC.

The rearrangement joins TRBV4-3 to TRBJ2-1, with 10 positions matching TRBD1. CDR1 LGHNA and CDR2 YSLEER come from the germline V gene. The CDR3 contains 16 residues. V trimming: 4 bases; J trimming: 3 bases; junction bases outside the gene matches: 6. The CDR3 coding sequence is TGCGCCAGCAGCCGGACAGGGGGAATAATCTACAATGAGCAGTTCTTC. Its protein product is CASSRTGGIIYNEQFF.

The rearrangement uses TRBV7-2 and TRBJ2-1; no definite D call. The germline V gene encodes CDR1 SGHTA and CDR2 FQGNSA. This CDR3 comprises 11 residues. Trimming left V 5 bases short and J 7 bases short, with 6 bases between. The CDR3 DNA reads TGTGCCAGCAGCCCCCATAATGAGCAGTTCTTC. Protein sequence: CASSPHNEQFF. The entire variable domain, with the rest obtained from reference TRBV7-2 and TRBJ2-1, is as follows: GAGVSQSPSNKVTEKGKDVELRCDPISGHTALYWYRQSLGQGLEFLIYFQGNSAPDKSGLPSDRFSAERTGGSVSTLTIQRTQQEDSAVYLCASSPHNEQFFGPGTRLTVL.

This clone is a singleton in its sample. This chain links TRBV6-5 with TRBJ2-5, with TRBD1 matching over 8 bases. The CDR3 has 15 residues. CDR1 MNHEY and CDR2 SVGAGI come from the germline V gene. V shed 4 bases, J shed 4 bases, and the junction held 8 bases outside the gene matches. The CDR3 spells CASSSGGPDRETQYF. For the CDR3, the DNA is TGTGCCAGCAGTTCAGGGGGCCCCGACAGAGAGACCCAGTACTTC.

This clone was detected a few times. The chain carries TRBV28 and TRBJ1-5, with 11 bases aligning to TRBD1. Germline V gives CDR1 MDHEN, CDR2 SYDVKM. V trimming: 5 bases; J trimming: 11 bases; junction bases outside the gene matches: 11. The CDR3 is 15 residues long. The CDR3 is CASSGGTGGALAQHF. The CDR3 DNA reads as TGTGCCAGCAGTGGAGGGACAGGGGGTGCCTTGGCCCAGCATTTT.

J is TRBJ2-7 and V is TRBV5-1, with 15 bases that match TRBD2. Germline loops: CDR1 SGHRS, CDR2 YFSETQ. J was trimmed by 1 base and V by 2 bases; bases with no gene match: 7. CDR3 size: 18 residues. CDR3 residues: CASSLGLAGGPGSYEQYF. CDR3 nucleotide sequence: TGCGCCAGCAGCTTAGGACTAGCGGGAGGGCCAGGATCCTACGAGCAGTACTTC.

The chain employs TRBV28 and TRBJ2-1; 7 bases fit TRBD1. Germline trimming cut 6 bases from V and 6 bases from J; bases unmatched to any gene: 11. Germline CDR1 and CDR2: MDHEN and SYDVKM. The CDR3 runs to 15 residues. As DNA, the CDR3 is TGTGCCAGCAGAGGGGGCTCCCAACGATTCAATGAGCAGTTCTTC. Encoded protein: CASRGGSQRFNEQFF.

The chain recombines TRBV5-1 with TRBJ2-7; TRBD1 matches at 8 bases. The CDR3 has 15 amino acids. The J segment lost 2 bases and the V segment lost 0 bases, leaving 4 bases of the junction unmatched. Per the germline V gene, CDR1 is SGHRS and CDR2 is YFSETQ. This chain's CDR3 is CASSLEARGPYEQYF. As DNA, the CDR3 is TGCGCCAGCAGCTTGGAAGCCAGGGGGCCCTACGAGCAGTACTTC.

V usage is TRBV30 and J usage is TRBJ2-5; TRBD2 agrees at 10 bases. The V segment lost 3 bases and the J segment 4 bases; nucleotides outside the gene matches: 8. The germline V gene encodes CDR1 GTSNPN and CDR2 SVGIG (reference sequence). This CDR3 spans 15 amino acids. The CDR3 spells CAWSGSAGGPETQYF. In nucleotides, the CDR3 is TGTGCCTGGAGCGGATCAGCGGGAGGGCCAGAGACCCAGTACTTC.

The chain recombines TRBV28 with TRBJ1-1; D might be TRBD1 (5 bases). V was clipped by 10 bases and J by 4 bases, with 16 bases between them. The germline CDR1 and CDR2 sequences are MDHEN and SYDVKM. CDR3 length equals 13 residues. The CDR3 is CATILGGATEAFF. The CDR3 nucleotides are TGTGCCACCATATTAGGTGGGGCCACTGAAGCTTTCTTT.

This rearrangement joins TRBV19 to TRBJ2-1; TRBD2 aligns across 7 bases. Germline-derived CDR1 and CDR2 are LNHDA and SQIVND (reference sequence). The trim removed 1 base at V and 0 bases at J, leaving 0 bases unmatched. CDR3 length: 15 amino acids. The CDR3 DNA sequence: TGTGCCAGTAGTATAGCGGGAGGCTCCTACAATGAGCAGTTCTTC. It translates to CASSIAGGSYNEQFF.

This rearrangement joins TRBV12-5 to TRBJ2-5; no definite D call. Looked up from germline, CDR1 is LGHNT and CDR2 is FRNRAP. The length of the CDR3 is 13 residues. Trimming left V 2 bases short and J 2 bases short, with 6 bases between. CDR3 sequence reads: CASGLLSQETQYF. The CDR3 DNA is TGTGCTAGTGGTTTGTTGAGTCAAGAGACCCAGTACTTC.

This chain joins TRBV4-1 and TRBJ1-3, with no clear D. The CDR3 is made up of 16 amino acids. CDR1 and CDR2 from the germline V gene are MGHRA and YSYEKL. V lost 4 bases to trimming and J lost 0 bases, with 13 bases between them. CDR3 in amino acids: CASSRSGSVSGNTIYF. CDR3 nucleotides: TGCGCCAGCAGCCGAAGTGGCTCAGTCTCTGGAAACACCATATATTTT.

The rearrangement links TRBV11-3 to TRBJ2-7, with 9 bases matching TRBD1. Germline V CDR1 and CDR2: SGHNT, YENEEA. The CDR3 consists of 17 residues. V shed 5 bases and J 0 bases; nucleotides not matched to a gene: 11. The CDR3 DNA follows: TGTGCCAGCAGCAGACCATGGGACAGGGCAAACTCCTACGAGCAGTACTTC. This gives the protein CASSRPWDRANSYEQYF.

This clone has just one count. The CDR3 reads CASSSQGMRSPLHF. The CDR3 DNA is TGTGCCAGCAGTTCACAGGGGATGCGTTCACCCCTCCACTTT. V and J are TRBV28 and TRBJ1-6; the match to TRBD1 covers 7 bases. V dropped 4 bases and J dropped 9; count of bases not matched to a gene: 6. This CDR3 is built from 14 residues. Germline assignment: CDR1 MDHEN and CDR2 SYDVKM.

The chain couples TRBV28 to TRBJ1-2; TRBD1 agrees at 7 bases. CDR3 length: 14 amino acids. Germline CDR1 is MDHEN and CDR2 is SYDVKM. V lost 6 bases, J lost 0 bases, and 4 bases stayed unmatched. Written as DNA, the CDR3 is TGTGCCAGCAGGGCAGGGGGAGCTAACTATGGCTACACCTTC. Translated: CASRAGGANYGYTF.

This chain uses TRBV28 with TRBJ2-3; TRBD1 might be the D (5 bases). Germline CDR1 and CDR2: MDHEN and SYDVKM. The CDR3 consists of 15 residues. V was cut by 5 bases and J by 2 bases, with 14 bases left in between. The CDR3 DNA reads TGTGCCAGCAGTAAGTGGGGCAGGGACACAGATACGCAGTATTTT. It specifies CASSKWGRDTDTQYF.

Regarding this clone: Mismatch with germline at one junction end may stem from a read error. CDR3 sequence: CASSSTSGRGETQYF. As DNA, the CDR3 is TGTGCTAGCAGCTCGACTAGCGGGAGGGGGGAGACCCAGTACTTC. The chain carries TRBV7-7 and TRBJ2-5; TRBD2 aligns across 14 bases. The CDR3 consists of 15 residues. Germline V gene sequence: CDR1 SSHAT, CDR2 FNYEAQ (reference sequence).

This clone appeared a single time. The CDR3 reads CASSRQGGSYEQYF. DNA for the CDR3: TGTGCCAGCAGTCGACAGGGGGGGTCCTACGAGCAGTACTTC. This chain links TRBV2 with TRBJ2-7, with 9 nucleotides matching TRBD1. In germline, CDR1 is SNHLY, CDR2 FYNNEI. The CDR3 covers 14 residues. V gave up 5 bases and J gave up 1 base; unmatched junction bases: 3.

The V and J genes are TRBV27 and TRBJ2-7; D might be TRBD2 (6 bases). Germline V gene lookup returns CDR1 MNHEY and CDR2 SMNVEV (reference sequence). This CDR3 comprises 13 residues. V was shortened by 4 bases and J by 0 bases, with 7 bases between the two germline ends. This CDR3 reads CASSSGSSYEQYF. The CDR3 DNA is TGTGCCAGCAGTTCCGGGAGCTCCTACGAGCAGTACTTC.

This rearrangement joins TRBV10-3 to TRBJ1-2; D not resolved. This CDR3 has 13 amino acids. From germline, CDR1 is ENHRY and CDR2 SYGVKD. The germline V and J ends were trimmed by 2 bases and 3 bases, with 7 bases remaining between them. The CDR3, as DNA: TGTGCCATCAGTGAGGGGCAGGACTATGGCTACACCTTC. Protein sequence: CAISEGQDYGYTF.

V usage is TRBV5-1 and J usage is TRBJ2-1, with 9 bases fitting TRBD2. The CDR3 is 15 residues long. The germline V gene encodes CDR1 SGHRS and CDR2 YFSETQ. Unmatched junction bases numbered 6, after V lost 2 bases and J lost 6 bases. CDR3 nucleotide sequence: TGCGCCAGCAGCTTAGTAGCGGGAGCTCCCAATGAGCAGTTCTTC. Protein: CASSLVAGAPNEQFF.

This chain joins TRBV5-1 and TRBJ2-1; 8 nucleotides agree with TRBD2. Germline V CDR1 and CDR2: SGHRS, YFSETQ. J gave up 8 bases and V 1 base, and 8 bases lay outside the gene matches. The CDR3 totals 15 residues. The CDR3 loop is CASSLSGSSDYEQFF. The CDR3 DNA reads as TGCGCCAGCAGCTTGAGCGGGAGTAGTGACTATGAGCAGTTCTTC.

The chain uses TRBV6-2 or TRBV6-3 and TRBJ1-5; D gene ambiguous. Trimming cost V 7 bases and J 5 bases, with 12 bases left between them. Per the germline V gene, CDR1 is MNHEY and CDR2 is SVGEGT. The CDR3 is 13 residues long. Here the CDR3 reads CASTPPGYQPQHF. The CDR3 bases are TGTGCCAGCACCCCCCCGGGTTATCAGCCCCAGCATTTT.

J is TRBJ2-2 and V is TRBV24-1, with D hard to call. V was trimmed by 0 bases and J by 6 bases, leaving 7 bases between them. Germline V CDR1 and CDR2: KGHDR, SFDVKD. The CDR3 is 14 amino acids. The CDR3 region has the DNA TGTGCCACCAGTGATTTGCGGCGGCCCGGGGAGCTGTTTTTT. Translated, it gives CATSDLRRPGELFF.

The gene calls are TRBV5-1 and TRBJ1-2; the D gene is possibly TRBD1 (6 bases). Per germline, CDR1 SGHRS and CDR2 YFSETQ. The ends were cut back, 0 bases at V and 7 bases at J, with 22 bases in the middle. This CDR3 is built from 17 residues. The chain's CDR3 is CASSLGSGRGFSPGYTF. The CDR3 bases are TGCGCCAGCAGCTTGGGCTCCGGGAGGGGGTTTAGCCCTGGCTACACCTTC. Using reference TRBV5-1 and TRBJ1-2 for the parts outside the CDR3, the full variable domain is KAGVTQTPRYLIKTRGQQVTLSCSPISGHRSVSWYQQTPGQGLQFLFEYFSETQRNKGNFPGRFSGRQFSNSRSEMNVSTLELGDSALYLCASSLGSGRGFSPGYTFGSGTRLTVV.

This rearrangement joins TRBV7-9 to TRBJ2-3; 11 bases match TRBD2. After removal of 8 bases from V and 0 bases from J, the junction contained 7 bases not matched to a gene. The CDR3 is made up of 16 amino acids. Germline loops: CDR1 SEHNR, CDR2 FQNEAQ (reference sequence). The CDR3 reads CASGRLAGLSTDTQYF. The CDR3 bases are TGTGCCAGCGGCAGACTAGCGGGATTGAGCACAGATACGCAGTATTTT. The whole variable domain, remainder taken from reference TRBV7-9 and TRBJ2-3, is DTGVSQNPRHKITKRGQNVTFRCDPISEHNRLYWYRQTLGQGPEFLTYFQNEAQLEKSRLLSDRFSAERPKGSFSTLEIQRTEQGDSAMYLCASGRLAGLSTDTQYFGPGTRLTVL.

This chain connects TRBV4-2 to TRBJ1-1; weak D call: TRBD1 (6 bases). Trimming took 1 base from V and 1 from J, leaving 16 bases between them. From germline, CDR1 is LGHNA and CDR2 YNFKEQ. This CDR3 has 17 residues. In DNA form, the CDR3 reads TGTGCCAGCAGCCAAGTAAACCGACAGGCCTCGAACACTGAAGCTTTCTTT. Its protein product is CASSQVNRQASNTEAFF.

This clone was counted once. This chain uses TRBV6-5 with TRBJ2-1; TRBD2 aligns across 11 bases. J lost 3 bases, V lost 9 bases, and 7 bases had no gene match. The germline V gene encodes CDR1 MNHEY and CDR2 SVGAGI. The CDR3 contains 15 residues. This CDR3 reads CASITGLAGYNEQFF. The CDR3 nucleotides read TGTGCCAGTATTACCGGACTAGCGGGCTACAATGAGCAGTTCTTC.

This sequence joins TRBV7-2 and TRBJ2-7; no firm D call. Between the trimmed V and J ends, which lost 5 bases and 7 bases, there was a span of 12 bases. This CDR3 is 12 amino acids long. Germline V gene sequence: CDR1 SGHTA, CDR2 FQGNSA. Written as DNA, the CDR3 is TGTGCCAGCAGCCAAGACCAGGTTGAGCAGTACTTC. Amino acids: CASSQDQVEQYF.

The chain uses TRBV5-1 and TRBJ1-4; no definite D call. Trimming took off 3 bases at V and 0 bases at J, with 6 bases between the two ends. The length of the CDR3 is 14 residues. Germline CDR1 is SGHRS and CDR2 is YFSETQ. CDR3 nucleotides: TGCGCCAGCAGCTCCACAGCAACTAATGAAAAACTGTTTTTT. Residues: CASSSTATNEKLFF.

The table lists this clone with a count of one. V gene TRBV20-1 combines with J gene TRBJ2-5; tentative D call: TRBD2 (5 bases). Per the germline V gene, CDR1 is DFQATT and CDR2 is SNEGSKA (reference sequence). V lost 3 bases, J lost 2 bases, and 13 bases lay in between. CDR3 length equals 14 residues. The CDR3 is CSASWAGLQETQYF. In DNA form, the CDR3 reads TGCAGTGCTAGTTGGGCGGGCCTGCAAGAGACCCAGTACTTC.